The 22 T cell receptor beta chains listed next were all sequenced from one sample in a study of T cell responses to AZD1222 COVID-19 vaccine. Measured with immunoSEQ multiplex PCR; TCRdb has only the in-frame clones, and not every one. The sample gives 140,000 or so clones, 92% of which show up once; roughly 4% is in the top ten. Sample: peripheral blood, taken 28 days after the second AZD1222 dose. These TCRs come from an adult who received the AZD1222 COVID-19 vaccine.

This chain uses TRBV4-2 with TRBJ1-6; weak D call: TRBD1 (5 bases). Germline V gene lookup returns CDR1 LGHNA and CDR2 YNFKEQ. The CDR3 loop spans 19 amino acids. V gave up 0 bases and J gave up 0 bases, with 15 bases separating them. The CDR3 nucleotides read TGTGCCAGCAGCCAAGAACGGTGGGGGACGAGCTCCTATAATTCACCCCTCCACTTT. Protein sequence: CASSQERWGTSSYNSPLHF.

J is TRBJ2-7 and V is TRBV11-2; the D is unclear. Deletions cut 3 bases from V and 2 bases from J, with 11 bases between. CDR3 length equals 14 residues. Germline V lookup: CDR1 SGHAT, CDR2 FQNNGV. CDR3 residues: CASSFIGNAYEQYF. Here the CDR3 DNA reads TGTGCCAGCAGCTTCATCGGTAACGCCTACGAGCAGTACTTC.

This rearrangement joins TRBV10-2 to TRBJ1-5; D uncertain. The V gene lost 2 bases and the J gene lost 1 base, with 3 bases spanning the gap. CDR1 is WSHSY, CDR2 SAAADI, per germline. The CDR3 spans 13 residues. CDR3: CASSEGSNQPQHF. The CDR3 DNA follows: TGCGCCAGCAGTGAGGGCAGCAATCAGCCCCAGCATTTT.

The chain joins TRBV10-1 to TRBJ1-2; no clear D gene. Germline V lookup: CDR1 WNHNN, CDR2 SYGVQD (reference sequence). This CDR3 has 13 amino acids. Trimming cost V 6 bases and J 2 bases, with 10 bases left between them. CDR3 protein: CASRIHGNYGYTF. CDR3 bases: TGCGCCAGCAGGATTCACGGGAACTATGGCTACACCTTC.

The chain has TRBV7-9 and TRBJ1-1; maybe TRBD1 (6 bases). Trimming left V 5 bases short and J 4 bases short, with 17 bases between. Germline V gene data show CDR1 as SEHNR and CDR2 as FQNEAQ (reference sequence). There are 15 residues in the CDR3. In DNA form, the CDR3 reads TGTGCCAGCAGCGTAGGATGGGACACAAGCACTGAAGCTTTCTTT. Its translation is CASSVGWDTSTEAFF. The complete variable domain, with remaining parts taken from reference TRBV7-9 and TRBJ1-1, reads DTGVSQNPRHKITKRGQNVTFRCDPISEHNRLYWYRQTLGQGPEFLTYFQNEAQLEKSRLLSDRFSAERPKGSFSTLEIQRTEQGDSAMYLCASSVGWDTSTEAFFGQGTRLTVV.

The rearrangement uses TRBV6-5 and TRBJ1-3, with D perhaps matching TRBD1 (5 bases). Germline loops: CDR1 MNHEY, CDR2 SVGAGI. Between the trimmed V and J ends, which lost 6 bases and 8 bases, there was a span of 14 bases. The CDR3 is 13 amino acids. The CDR3 DNA reads TGTGCCAGCAGCCCCAATTCGGGGGACACCATATATTTT. Its protein product is CASSPNSGDTIYF.

The gene calls are TRBV4-3 and TRBJ1-2; maybe TRBD1 (5 bases). Germline V CDR1 and CDR2: LGHNA, YSLEER. V dropped 3 bases and J dropped 8 bases, with 25 bases sitting between them. There are 17 residues in the CDR3. The CDR3 DNA reads TGCGCCAGCAGCCACGGACACGGTCCAGCCCGGCCGAACGGCTACACCTTC. This codes for CASSHGHGPARPNGYTF.

CDR3 DNA sequence: TGTGCCAGTACCCGGGATGCAACTAATGAAAAACTGTTTTTT. Its protein is CASTRDATNEKLFF. The rearrangement links TRBV19 to TRBJ1-4, with D uncertain. This CDR3 has 14 residues. The V gene's germline CDR1 is LNHDA and CDR2 SQIVND (reference sequence). V lost 7 bases and J 0 bases, leaving 9 bases between the germline ends.

The J gene is TRBJ1-3, the V gene TRBV11-2; D may be TRBD1 (5 bases). Germline CDR1 SGHAT, CDR2 FQNNGV. Trimming left V 3 bases short and J 0 bases short, with 9 bases between. The CDR3 totals 15 residues. The CDR3 loop reads CASSFRDVSGNTIYF. The CDR3 DNA reads as TGTGCCAGCAGCTTCAGGGACGTCTCTGGAAACACCATATATTTT.

The rearrangement joins TRBV4-3 to TRBJ2-3; D ambiguous. This CDR3 has 16 amino acids. Germline loops: CDR1 LGHNA, CDR2 YSLEER. Trimming stripped 0 bases from V and 2 bases from J, with 12 bases between. The CDR3 DNA follows: TGCGCCAGCAGCCAAGATCCTAGATCGTCCACAGATACGCAGTATTTT. Amino acid sequence: CASSQDPRSSTDTQYF.

The chain uses TRBV27 and TRBJ1-2; no definite D call. The germline V gene encodes CDR1 MNHEY and CDR2 SMNVEV (reference sequence). Between the trimmed V and J ends, which lost 5 bases and 8 bases, there was a span of 21 bases. The CDR3 is 15 residues long. This CDR3 is CASSPRRQDTRGYTF. CDR3 sequence (DNA): TGTGCCAGCAGTCCACGACGGCAGGATACGAGGGGCTACACCTTC.

The rearrangement links TRBV10-3 to TRBJ2-6; a possible D gene is TRBD1 (5 bases). The V end lost 5 bases, the J end lost 0 bases, and 14 bases lay between the germline ends. This CDR3 has 17 amino acids. Germline V CDR1 and CDR2: ENHRY, SYGVKD. In nucleotides, the CDR3 is TGTGCCATCAGTACAGGCGGCAGAAGCTCTGGGGCCAACGTCCTGACTTTC. Translating it yields CAISTGGRSSGANVLTF.

The V gene is TRBV5-4, the J gene TRBJ1-5, with TRBD1 matching over 7 bases. CDR1 and CDR2 from the germline V gene are SGHNT and YYREEE (reference sequence). V dropped 3 bases and J dropped 0; count of bases not matched to a gene: 3. The CDR3 loop spans 15 amino acids. CDR3 nucleotide sequence: TGTGCCAGCAGCTCGCAGGGGGATAGCAATCAGCCCCAGCATTTT. It yields the protein CASSSQGDSNQPQHF.

The gene calls are TRBV6-5 and TRBJ1-5; D remains ambiguous. The V gene lost 0 bases and the J gene lost 0 bases, with 9 bases spanning the gap. The CDR3 consists of 16 residues. Germline V gives CDR1 MNHEY, CDR2 SVGAGI. CDR3: CASSYSVTHSNQPQHF. CDR3 DNA: TGTGCCAGCAGTTACTCAGTCACTCATAGCAATCAGCCCCAGCATTTT.

V is TRBV29-1 and J is TRBJ2-4; 7 bases align to TRBD1. Per germline, CDR1 SQVTM and CDR2 ANQGSEA. Trimming removed 6 bases from V and 5 bases from J; junction bases left unmatched: 4. CDR3 length: 12 residues. This CDR3 reads CSVRGRENIQYF. The CDR3 nucleotides are TGCAGCGTGAGGGGGCGGGAAAACATTCAGTACTTC.

This clone appeared a single time. The chain couples TRBV18 to TRBJ2-3; D ambiguous. Germline V gives CDR1 KGHSH, CDR2 LQKENI. This CDR3 has 14 amino acids. Trimming stripped 3 bases from V and 6 bases from J, with 13 bases between. CDR3: CASSPSDQPDTQYF. In nucleotides, the CDR3 is TGTGCCAGCTCACCGTCGGACCAGCCGGATACGCAGTATTTT. The full variable domain, its missing parts supplied by reference TRBV18 and TRBJ2-3, is NAGVMQNPRHLVRRRGQEARLRCSPMKGHSHVYWYRQLPEEGLKFMVYLQKENIIDESGMPKERFSAEFPKEGPSILRIQQVVRGDSAAYFCASSPSDQPDTQYFGPGTRLTVL.

The V and J genes are TRBV4-1 and TRBJ1-3, with 7 bases fitting TRBD1. The V gene's germline CDR1 is MGHRA and CDR2 YSYEKL. The CDR3 has 16 amino acids. Germline trimming cut 1 base from V and 0 bases from J; bases unmatched to any gene: 3. The DNA for the CDR3 is TGCGCCAGCAGCCAAGTAGGGGGCCCCTCTGGAAACACCATATATTTT. As protein: CASSQVGGPSGNTIYF.

The V and J genes are TRBV10-3 and TRBJ2-2, with D unresolved. Germline CDR1 and CDR2: ENHRY and SYGVKD. V was pared by 8 bases and J by 6 bases, with 13 bases between. The CDR3 covers 13 residues. This CDR3 reads CAILRDVPGELFF. CDR3 coding DNA: TGTGCCATCCTCCGCGACGTTCCCGGGGAGCTGTTTTTT.

V gene TRBV24-1 combines with J gene TRBJ2-2, with D tentatively TRBD1 (5 bases). Trimming pared 3 bases from V and 4 bases from J, leaving 8 bases between. Looked up from germline, CDR1 is KGHDR and CDR2 is SFDVKD. CDR3 length: 14 residues. CDR3 sequence reads: CATSDTGLTGELFF. The CDR3 nucleotides are TGTGCCACCAGTGATACAGGCCTCACCGGGGAGCTGTTTTTT.

The gene calls are TRBV7-9 and TRBJ1-2; 7 bases agree with TRBD1. From germline, CDR1 is SEHNR and CDR2 FQNEAQ (reference sequence). The V gene end was trimmed by 3 bases and the J gene end by 6 bases; junction bases not matched to a gene: 4. The CDR3 sequence is 13 residues long. The CDR3 here is CASSFGQVDGYTF. CDR3 bases: TGTGCCAGCAGCTTTGGACAGGTCGATGGCTACACCTTC.

This clone was observed a single time. The chain recombines TRBV7-9 with TRBJ1-1; a possible D gene is TRBD1 (5 bases). The germline V gene encodes CDR1 SEHNR and CDR2 FQNEAQ (reference sequence). The CDR3 totals 15 residues. Trimming took 2 bases from V and 0 from J, leaving 10 bases between them. Here the CDR3 DNA reads TGTGCCAGCAGCTTAATGGCAGGGATGAACACTGAAGCTTTCTTT. Protein: CASSLMAGMNTEAFF.

The chain combines TRBV6-6 with TRBJ1-1, with a possible D match to TRBD1 (6 bases). The CDR3 runs 15 residues. CDR1 and CDR2 (germline): MNHNY, SVGAGI (reference sequence). The V end lost 0 bases, the J end lost 5 bases, and 13 bases lay between the germline ends. CDR3 coding DNA: TGTGCCAGCAGTTACTCCGCGGGGGCGAGGACTGAAGCTTTCTTT. Protein: CASSYSAGARTEAFF.